Each of the 31 T cell receptor beta chains below was sequenced from the same sample in a study of T cells in Graves' hyperthyroidism and ophthalmopathy. TCR beta CDR3 sequences were amplified from RNA transcripts. With the HTBI primer set, the TCR CDR3 went through a first round of RT-PCR. TCRdb reprocessed the multiplex PCR reads via MiXCR and lists one record per CDR3 protein. The sample includes 500,000 to 550,000 distinct CDR3 sequences, around 21% of them seen just once. The sequenced material came from blood. These receptors were collected from a man between 18 and 29 years old with Graves' hyperthyroidism.

Details on this clonotype: This may be a read error, as it is one base from a much larger clone. The chain recombines TRBV6-5 with TRBJ1-1, with D unresolved. CDR3 size: 14 residues. Germline CDR1 and CDR2: MNHEY and SVGAGI. The CDR3 DNA follows: TGTGCCAGCAGTTTCGGCAAAGCCAACACTGAAGCTTCCTTT. Translating gives CASSFGKANTEASF.

The genes are TRBV18 and TRBJ2-3, with unresolved D. Trimming stripped 6 bases from V and 2 bases from J, with 12 bases between. CDR1 and CDR2 (germline): KGHSH, LQKENI. The CDR3 sequence is 14 residues long. CDR3 sequence: CASSALIPTDTQYF. In DNA, the CDR3 is TGTGCCAGCTCGGCCCTGATTCCCACAGATACGCAGTATTTT.

This clonotype was detected a few times. The chain is built from TRBV6-5 and TRBJ2-4; 9 bases match TRBD1. The CDR3 runs to 16 residues. Looked up from germline, CDR1 is MNHEY and CDR2 is SVGAGI. With 4 bases clipped from V and 0 bases from J, the junction kept 4 bases outside the gene matches. The CDR3 sequence is CASSWTGAIAKNIQYF. CDR3 in DNA: TGTGCCAGCAGTTGGACAGGGGCCATAGCCAAAAACATTCAGTACTTC.

The table lists this clonotype with many counts. V is TRBV27 and J is TRBJ1-5, with D unresolved. V shed 6 bases and J shed 9 bases, with 9 bases lying between them. The CDR3 spans 11 residues. From germline, CDR1 is MNHEY and CDR2 SMNVEV (reference sequence). The CDR3 region has the DNA TGTGCCAGCAGCCCTTTGCCGCCCCAGCATTTT. This gives the protein CASSPLPPQHF.

A few counts support this clonotype. V is TRBV28 and J is TRBJ2-7, with TRBD2 matching 7 bases. The CDR3 runs 15 residues. From germline, CDR1 is MDHEN and CDR2 SYDVKM. J gave up 5 bases and V 2 bases, and 9 bases lay outside the gene matches. CDR3 in DNA: TGTGCCAGCAGTTTAACCGGACTAGGGAACCACGAGCAGTACTTC. Its translation is CASSLTGLGNHEQYF.

In DNA, the CDR3 is TGTGCCAGCAGTTCCGACAGGGACGCTGAAGGGACCCAGTACTTC. Amino acid sequence: CASSSDRDAEGTQYF. V and J are TRBV28 and TRBJ2-5, with TRBD1 identical over 7 bases. V dropped 4 bases and J dropped 7; count of bases not matched to a gene: 12. There are 15 residues in the CDR3. CDR1 MDHEN and CDR2 SYDVKM come from the germline V gene.

This clonotype was seen a handful of times. V gene TRBV12-3 or TRBV12-4 combines with J gene TRBJ1-6; D uncertain. CDR3 length equals 15 residues. V was trimmed by 7 bases and J by 6 bases, leaving 16 bases between them. For the CDR3, the DNA is TGTGCCAGCACAGCGGCGGCGGGCCCTAATTCACCCCTCCACTTT. Amino acids: CASTAAAGPNSPLHF.

This clonotype was counted ten times or more. V and J are TRBV6-2 or TRBV6-3 and TRBJ2-5, with TRBD2 matching 13 bases. Unmatched junction bases numbered 5, after V lost 5 bases and J lost 2 bases. The CDR3 is made up of 16 amino acids. Looked up from germline, CDR1 is MNHEY and CDR2 is SVGEGT. The CDR3 reads CASSAILAGGQETQYF. As DNA, the CDR3 is TGTGCCAGCAGTGCCATACTAGCGGGGGGGCAAGAGACCCAGTACTTC.

This rearrangement joins TRBV5-1 to TRBJ2-7; D might be TRBD1 (6 bases). There are 16 residues in the CDR3. Germline V lookup: CDR1 SGHRS, CDR2 YFSETQ. V was pared by 0 bases and J by 1 base, with 14 bases between. The CDR3 sequence: CASSLAGQIKSYEQYF. The CDR3 DNA follows: TGCGCCAGCAGCTTGGCTGGACAGATCAAGTCCTACGAGCAGTACTTC.

This clonotype has ten or more counts. J is TRBJ1-1 and V is TRBV28; D is undetermined. The CDR3 consists of 14 residues. From germline, CDR1 is MDHEN and CDR2 SYDVKM. The ends were cut back, 2 bases at V and 3 bases at J, with 10 bases in the middle. Written as DNA, the CDR3 is TGTGCCAGCAGTTTAGGCCCCGGGGACACTGAAGCTTTCTTT. Its translation: CASSLGPGDTEAFF. Combining the CDR3 with reference TRBV28 and TRBJ1-1 gives the whole variable domain DVKVTQSSRYLVKRTGEKVFLECVQDMDHENMFWYRQDPGLGLRLIYFSYDVKMKEKGDIPEGYSVSREKKERFSLILESASTNQTSMYLCASSLGPGDTEAFFGQGTRLTVV.

The rearrangement joins TRBV4-1 to TRBJ1-1; D ambiguous. The CDR3 is made up of 14 amino acids. Trimming removed 2 bases from V and 6 bases from J, with 13 bases in between. Looked up from germline, CDR1 is MGHRA and CDR2 is YSYEKL. CDR3 bases: TGCGCCAGCAGCCAATCTGGATACTGGTCTGAAGCTTTCTTT. Residues: CASSQSGYWSEAFF.

This clonotype was seen ten or more times. The chain combines TRBV24-1 with TRBJ2-5; 7 positions match TRBD1. The V gene's germline CDR1 is KGHDR and CDR2 SFDVKD. The trim removed 4 bases at V and 3 bases at J, leaving 13 bases unmatched. The CDR3 consists of 17 residues. The CDR3 loop reads CATSDPLTGYLEETQYF. DNA of the CDR3: TGTGCCACCAGTGACCCCTTGACAGGGTACCTAGAAGAGACCCAGTACTTC.

This clonotype was seen repeatedly, ten times or more. The genes are TRBV12-3 or TRBV12-4 and TRBJ2-5, with D possibly being TRBD1 or TRBD2 (5 bases each). The CDR3 extends over 13 amino acids. V lost 5 bases to trimming and J lost 4 bases, with 11 bases between them. The CDR3 loop reads CASSPSGRETQYF. CDR3 nucleotides: TGTGCCAGCAGTCCCTCGGGACGAGAGACCCAGTACTTC.

The sample holds many counts of this clonotype. For the CDR3, the DNA is TGTGCCAGCAGTTTAACTGGGAATCGCGGCTACACCTTC. Its protein is CASSLTGNRGYTF. The chain links TRBV12-3 or TRBV12-4 to TRBJ1-2; D gene unclear. The CDR3 is 13 amino acids. Trimming shortened V by 2 bases and J by 8 bases, and 12 bases separated the two germline ends.

This clonotype was counted many times. This sequence joins TRBV28 and TRBJ1-1; D ambiguous. The V gene lost 6 bases and the J gene lost 10 bases, with 21 bases spanning the gap. This CDR3 is 14 amino acids long. Per the germline V gene, CDR1 is MDHEN and CDR2 is SYDVKM. DNA of the CDR3: TGTGCCAGCAGCGACCGTAGGGATTACGAGGGAGCTTTCTTT. Its protein product is CASSDRRDYEGAFF.

This sequence joins TRBV19 and TRBJ2-5, with 9 nucleotides matching TRBD1. V was clipped by 3 bases and J by 1 base; unmatched bases: 3. This CDR3 is 15 amino acids long. The germline V gene has CDR1 LNHDA and CDR2 SQIVND (reference sequence). CDR3 bases: TGTGCCAGTAGTATCGGACAGGGGACCCAAGAGACCCAGTACTTC. Translating it yields CASSIGQGTQETQYF.

This rearrangement joins TRBV28 to TRBJ2-7; 7 nucleotides agree with TRBD2. Germline loops: CDR1 MDHEN, CDR2 SYDVKM. J lost 7 bases, V lost 5 bases, and 5 bases had no gene match. The CDR3 runs to 12 residues. The CDR3 sequence: CASSPRGEEQYF. As DNA, the CDR3 is TGTGCCAGCAGTCCTCGGGGGGAAGAGCAGTACTTC. Drawing the rest from reference TRBV28 and TRBJ2-7, the complete variable domain is DVKVTQSSRYLVKRTGEKVFLECVQDMDHENMFWYRQDPGLGLRLIYFSYDVKMKEKGDIPEGYSVSREKKERFSLILESASTNQTSMYLCASSPRGEEQYFGPGTRLTVT.

This clonotype was recorded at least ten times. DNA for the CDR3: TGTGCCAGCAGTACTCAACCGACCGGGTCATCGGCCACTGAAGCTTTCTTT. This encodes CASSTQPTGSSATEAFF. V and J are TRBV6-4 and TRBJ1-1; D is uncertain. V lost 5 bases to trimming and J lost 4 bases, with 23 bases between them. The CDR3 extends over 17 amino acids. Germline CDR1 is MRHNA and CDR2 is SNTAGT.

This clonotype was seen at least ten times. The rearrangement links TRBV24-1 to TRBJ2-2; possible D gene TRBD1, 6 bases. Germline V gives CDR1 KGHDR, CDR2 SFDVKD. Trimming took 4 bases from V and 1 from J, leaving 9 bases between them. The CDR3 is 15 residues long. The CDR3 region is CATSEQGQNTGELFF. Here the CDR3 DNA reads TGTGCCACCAGTGAGCAGGGACAGAACACCGGGGAGCTGTTTTTT.

This clonotype has at least ten counts. V and J are TRBV27 and TRBJ2-5, with D unclear. V lost 7 bases, J lost 5 bases, and 11 bases lay in between. The CDR3 sequence is 12 residues long. Germline assignment: CDR1 MNHEY and CDR2 SMNVEV (reference sequence). The CDR3 region has the DNA TGTGCCAGCAATGATCCCGGCGAGACCCAGTACTTC. Translated, it gives CASNDPGETQYF.

Only a few counts were recorded for this clonotype. This sequence joins TRBV6-1 and TRBJ1-6; a weak D match, TRBD1 (5 bases). The CDR3 spans 15 residues. V was trimmed by 2 bases and J by 7 bases, leaving 12 bases between them. Germline V gene data show CDR1 as MNHNS and CDR2 as SASEGT. The CDR3 DNA is TGTGCCAGCAGTGAATATCAGGGCCCAAATTCACCCCTCCACTTT. It specifies CASSEYQGPNSPLHF.

J is TRBJ1-2 and V is TRBV2; TRBD1 aligns across 7 bases. With V trimmed by 5 bases and J by 0 bases, 12 bases remained unmatched. This CDR3 is built from 17 residues. Germline values: CDR1 SNHLY, CDR2 FYNNEI. For the CDR3, the DNA is TGTGCCAGCAGTACTCCCTGGGGGACAGCTTCTAACTATGGCTACACCTTC. Translated, it gives CASSTPWGTASNYGYTF.

This clonotype has at least ten counts. The junction and the germline gene differ at one end; a read error may be behind it. V and J are TRBV27 and TRBJ2-7; no definite D call. The length of the CDR3 is 13 residues. Germline CDR1 is MNHEY and CDR2 is SMNVEV (reference sequence). CDR3 in DNA: TGTGCCAGCAGTCTATCCGACCCCTACGAGCAGTACTTC. This translates into CASSLSDPYEQYF.

This clonotype has more than one count but fewer than ten. The V call is TRBV6-1, the J call TRBJ1-1; D is ambiguous. Germline lookup yields CDR1 MNHNS and CDR2 SASEGT. The V end was cut by 8 bases, the J end by 3 bases, with 22 bases between. This CDR3 region has 16 residues. The CDR3, as DNA: TGTGCCAGCTCCGGACTGGGAGGCTTGGTTTACACTGAAGCTTTCTTT. Its translation: CASSGLGGLVYTEAFF.

The table lists this clonotype with many counts. The chain recombines TRBV12-3 or TRBV12-4 with TRBJ1-2; D gene ambiguous. V was cut by 5 bases and J by 6 bases, with 13 bases left in between. The CDR3 sequence is 13 residues long. CDR3 amino acids: CASSPASLDGYTF. CDR3 DNA: TGTGCCAGCAGTCCGGCCAGCTTAGATGGCTACACCTTC.

This clonotype showed up many times. The chain has TRBV27 and TRBJ2-7; 8 nucleotides align to TRBD1. Trimming cost V 6 bases and J 7 bases; bases outside gene matches: 5. In germline, CDR1 is MNHEY, CDR2 SMNVEV (reference sequence). This CDR3 is built from 12 residues. The CDR3 is CASRYTGGEQYF. CDR3 sequence (DNA): TGTGCCAGCAGGTACACAGGGGGTGAGCAGTACTTC.

In its sample, this clonotype was seen many times. The chain recombines TRBV5-1 with TRBJ2-7; tentative D call: TRBD2 (6 bases). The germline V gene encodes CDR1 SGHRS and CDR2 YFSETQ. The CDR3 runs to 13 residues. V was shortened by 4 bases and J by 4 bases, with 12 bases between the two germline ends. CDR3 amino acids: CASSPVGGYEQYF. The CDR3 coding sequence is TGCGCCAGCAGCCCGGTGGGAGGTTACGAGCAGTACTTC.

The chain links TRBV28 to TRBJ1-1; D is possibly TRBD1 (5 bases). CDR3 length: 13 residues. Per germline, CDR1 MDHEN and CDR2 SYDVKM. V lost 7 bases to trimming and J lost 8 bases, with 17 bases between them. The CDR3: CASTPRPGGEAFF. The CDR3 nucleotides are TGTGCCAGCACCCCCCGACCCGGGGGAGAAGCTTTCTTT.

This clonotype came up many times. The chain uses TRBV27 and TRBJ1-5, with TRBD1 as a possible D gene (5 bases). Looked up from germline, CDR1 is MNHEY and CDR2 is SMNVEV (reference sequence). V was shortened by 0 bases and J by 5 bases, with 8 bases between the two germline ends. This CDR3 is 14 amino acids long. The DNA for the CDR3 is TGTGCCAGCAGTTTATCCACAGGCTATCAGCCCCAGCATTTT. Amino acids: CASSLSTGYQPQHF.

This clonotype was counted at least ten times. In DNA form, the CDR3 reads TGTGCCAGCAGCTCAGGGGACAGGGGAAGGGAGACCCAGTACTTC. Translation: CASSSGDRGRETQYF. The chain recombines TRBV11-3 with TRBJ2-5; TRBD1 matches at 10 bases. The germline gives CDR1 SGHNT, CDR2 YENEEA. Trimming removed 4 bases from V and 5 bases from J; junction bases left unmatched: 7. The CDR3 contains 15 residues.

V and J are TRBV28 and TRBJ2-5; 9 nucleotides line up with TRBD2. This CDR3 is 16 amino acids long. Trimming at V came to 0 bases and at J to 0 bases, leaving 2 bases not matched to a gene. In germline, CDR1 is MDHEN, CDR2 SYDVKM. This CDR3 is CASSLWLAGYQETQYF. CDR3 coding DNA: TGTGCCAGCAGTTTATGGCTAGCGGGGTACCAAGAGACCCAGTACTTC.